These 26 T cell receptor beta chains share one sample of origin, sequenced in a study of beta chain features in type 1 diabetes. Study-wide results and limits: People with Type 1 diabetes carried modestly yet significantly shorter TCRB CDR3s in all four CD4+ subsets.

Their specific antigens are unknown. What was sequenced were expressed TCRB transcripts, since all of the isolated RNA had been reverse transcribed. The table came from immunoSEQ multiplex PCR; TCRdb's copy has only in-frame clones and leaves some out. This table has about 710,000 clones, 11% to 15% appearing once. Sequenced input: naive CD4+ T cells from blood. The receptors originated from a man between 18 and 35 years old with type 1 diabetes.

The V and J genes are TRBV6-5 and TRBJ2-1, with D unresolved. The germline V gene encodes CDR1 MNHEY and CDR2 SVGAGI. V dropped 2 bases and J dropped 9 bases, with 11 bases sitting between them. This CDR3 is built from 13 residues. The CDR3 sequence is CASSYPPVTEQFF. CDR3 in DNA: TGTGCCAGCAGTTACCCGCCCGTAACTGAGCAGTTCTTC.

This clone was counted a few times. The chain joins TRBV10-3 to TRBJ2-2, with D possibly being TRBD1 (6 bases). Germline V gene lookup returns CDR1 ENHRY and CDR2 SYGVKD. The CDR3 is made up of 14 amino acids. V was pared by 10 bases and J by 1 base, with 13 bases between. CDR3 sequence (DNA): TGTGCCAGCCACAGGGCAGGGAACACCGGGGAGCTGTTTTTT. Translation: CASHRAGNTGELFF.

This clone was counted only a few times. This chain uses TRBV7-2 with TRBJ2-1, with 8 nucleotides matching TRBD2. Germline V gene data show CDR1 as SGHTA and CDR2 as FQGNSA. J lost 9 bases, V lost 1 base, and 8 bases had no gene match. The length of the CDR3 is 15 residues. CDR3 sequence reads: CASSLDGGRTAEQFF. The DNA of the CDR3 is TGTGCCAGCAGCTTAGATGGCGGGAGGACCGCTGAGCAGTTCTTC.

Only a few counts were recorded for this clone. This chain links TRBV2 with TRBJ1-2, with 8 bases that match TRBD1. The germline V gene encodes CDR1 SNHLY and CDR2 FYNNEI. There are 14 residues in the CDR3. V was clipped by 4 bases and J by 3 bases; unmatched bases: 4. CDR3 sequence (DNA): TGTGCCAGCAGTGGGCAGGGGGCGCACTATGGCTACACCTTC. Translated: CASSGQGAHYGYTF.

The chain employs TRBV11-2 and TRBJ2-5; 8 bases are a match to TRBD1. This CDR3 region has 16 residues. V lost 5 bases and J lost 5; bases outside the gene matches: 13. CDR1 and CDR2 (germline): SGHAT, FQNNGV. CDR3 in amino acids: CASSLMGRQGMETQYF. In DNA, the CDR3 is TGTGCCAGCAGCCTTATGGGGAGACAGGGGATGGAGACCCAGTACTTC. The whole variable domain, filled in from reference TRBV11-2 and TRBJ2-5, reads EAGVAQSPRYKIIEKRQSVAFWCNPISGHATLYWYQQILGQGPKLLIQFQNNGVVDDSQLPKDRFSAERLKGVDSTLKIQPAKLEDSAVYLCASSLMGRQGMETQYFGPGTRLLVL.

The CDR3 is CASRDRANQPQHF. The DNA of the CDR3 is TGTGCCAGCAGAGACAGGGCCAATCAGCCCCAGCATTTT. The V call is TRBV6-5, the J call TRBJ1-5; 7 bases fit TRBD1. Trimming took 6 bases from V and 3 from J; bases not matched to a gene: 2. The CDR3 spans 13 residues. From germline, CDR1 is MNHEY and CDR2 SVGAGI.

This clone appeared a few times. This chain joins TRBV4-3 and TRBJ2-3; possibly TRBD1 for D (6 bases). The V end lost 1 base, the J end lost 5 bases, and 10 bases lay between the germline ends. CDR1 is LGHNA and CDR2 is YSLEER in the germline V gene. This CDR3 comprises 14 residues. For the CDR3, the DNA is TGCGCCAGCAGCCAAGGAACAGGGAGAGATACGCAGTATTTT. Translated: CASSQGTGRDTQYF.

This clone was counted between two and nine times. Other DNA sequences of this sample code for an identical CDR3. The rearrangement links TRBV6-5 to TRBJ2-1; D might be TRBD1 (6 bases). In germline, CDR1 is MNHEY, CDR2 SVGAGI. CDR3 length: 15 amino acids. With 6 bases removed from V and 0 bases from J, the gap between germline ends came to 12 bases. The CDR3 nucleotides read TGTGCCAGCAGCCGTACAGGGAGCTCCTACAATGAGCAGTTCTTC. This codes for CASSRTGSSYNEQFF.

This clone was detected only a few times. The chain joins TRBV5-5 to TRBJ2-2; D gene ambiguous. CDR1 and CDR2 (germline): SGHKS, YYEKEE (reference sequence). V was pared by 6 bases and J by 0 bases, with 9 bases between. The CDR3 consists of 14 residues. CDR3 residues: CASTPLPNTGELFF. The CDR3 nucleotides read TGTGCCAGCACACCCCTCCCGAACACCGGGGAGCTGTTTTTT. The full variable domain, rest sourced from reference TRBV5-5 and TRBJ2-2, is DAGVTQSPTHLIKTRGQQVTLRCSPISGHKSVSWYQQVLGQGPQFIFQYYEKEERGRGNFPDRFSARQFPNYSSELNVNALLLGDSALYLCASTPLPNTGELFFGEGSRLTVL.

The chain carries TRBV7-9 and TRBJ1-1; tentatively, D is TRBD1 (5 bases). CDR1 SEHNR and CDR2 FQNEAQ come from the germline V gene (reference sequence). This CDR3 contains 13 residues. Trimming shortened V by 4 bases and J by 8 bases, and 14 bases separated the two germline ends. The CDR3 DNA follows: TGTGCCAGCAGCTCGACGCAGGGTGGCGAAGCTTTCTTT. Its translation is CASSSTQGGEAFF. Full variable domain (remainder filled in from reference TRBV7-9 and TRBJ1-1): DTGVSQNPRHKITKRGQNVTFRCDPISEHNRLYWYRQTLGQGPEFLTYFQNEAQLEKSRLLSDRFSAERPKGSFSTLEIQRTEQGDSAMYLCASSSTQGGEAFFGQGTRLTVV.

V is TRBV19 and J is TRBJ2-1; D not resolved. The germline V gene has CDR1 LNHDA and CDR2 SQIVND (reference sequence). This CDR3 is built from 14 residues. With 5 bases removed from V and 0 bases from J, the gap between germline ends came to 8 bases. CDR3 region: CASSAVNSYNEQFF. As DNA, the CDR3 is TGTGCCAGTAGTGCAGTGAACTCCTACAATGAGCAGTTCTTC.

The chain combines TRBV4-3 with TRBJ1-4; D not certain. From germline, CDR1 is LGHNA and CDR2 YSLEER. CDR3 length equals 15 residues. The ends were cut back, 0 bases at V and 10 bases at J, with 15 bases in the middle. The DNA for the CDR3 is TGCGCCAGCAGCCAAGAACACTTGGAGGGTGGAAAACTGTTTTTT. This sequence encodes CASSQEHLEGGKLFF.

The rearrangement links TRBV13 to TRBJ2-5; 11 bases map to TRBD2. The CDR3 length is 19 residues. Trimming cost V 5 bases and J 3 bases; bases outside gene matches: 17. Germline V lookup: CDR1 PRHDT, CDR2 FYEKMQ (reference sequence). CDR3 sequence: CASSPPARLGTSGKETQYF. The CDR3, as DNA: TGTGCCAGCAGCCCCCCCGCTCGCTTAGGGACTAGCGGCAAAGAGACCCAGTACTTC. The full variable domain, its missing parts supplied by reference TRBV13 and TRBJ2-5, is AAGVIQSPRHLIKEKRETATLKCYPIPRHDTVYWYQQGPGQDPQFLISFYEKMQSDKGSIPDRFSAQQFSDYHSELNMSSLELGDSALYFCASSPPARLGTSGKETQYFGPGTRLLVL.

V and J are TRBV30 and TRBJ1-5; D uncertain. CDR1 and CDR2 from the germline V gene are GTSNPN and SVGIG (reference sequence). The CDR3 sequence is 15 residues long. The V end was cut by 3 bases, the J end by 6 bases, with 18 bases between. CDR3 sequence reads: CAWSTPGMGSQPQHF. The DNA for the CDR3 is TGTGCCTGGAGCACCCCGGGAATGGGTAGTCAGCCCCAGCATTTT.

This clone has a handful of counts. The chain uses TRBV5-1 and TRBJ2-5; D possibly corresponds to TRBD2 (6 bases). There are 16 residues in the CDR3. V was shortened by 1 base and J by 0 bases, with 13 bases between the two germline ends. In germline, CDR1 is SGHRS, CDR2 YFSETQ. The CDR3 coding sequence is TGCGCCAGCAGCTTGAGAGCGGGCGGGTACCAAGAGACCCAGTACTTC. This encodes CASSLRAGGYQETQYF.

This clone was counted only a few times. The chain employs TRBV7-9 and TRBJ1-6; no definite D call. The germline V gene has CDR1 SEHNR and CDR2 FQNEAQ (reference sequence). This CDR3 is built from 13 residues. V was trimmed by 1 base and J by 8 bases, leaving 6 bases between them. The CDR3 nucleotides are TGTGCCAGCAGCTTAGTGGCGGATTCACCCCTCCACTTT. Translation gives CASSLVADSPLHF. The whole variable domain, filled in from reference TRBV7-9 and TRBJ1-6, reads DTGVSQNPRHKITKRGQNVTFRCDPISEHNRLYWYRQTLGQGPEFLTYFQNEAQLEKSRLLSDRFSAERPKGSFSTLEIQRTEQGDSAMYLCASSLVADSPLHFGNGTRLTVT.

This chain uses TRBV9 with TRBJ1-2, with a weak D call TRBD1 (6 bases). This CDR3 region has 14 residues. Trimming pared 0 bases from V and 8 bases from J, leaving 14 bases between. CDR1 and CDR2 from the germline V gene are SGDLS and YYNGEE. The CDR3 region has the DNA TGTGCCAGCAGCGTAGGGAACAGGGAGGAGGGCTACACCTTC. Its translation is CASSVGNREEGYTF.

The V gene is TRBV2, the J gene TRBJ1-1; D may be TRBD1 (5 bases). V dropped 5 bases and J dropped 8 bases, with 9 bases sitting between them. Germline CDR1 reads SNHLY; CDR2 reads FYNNEI. The length of the CDR3 is 11 residues. The chain's CDR3 is CASSKRQEAFF. The CDR3 DNA reads as TGTGCCAGCAGTAAAAGACAGGAAGCTTTCTTT. Combining the CDR3 with reference TRBV2 and TRBJ1-1 gives the whole variable domain EPEVTQTPSHQVTQMGQEVILRCVPISNHLYFYWYRQILGQKVEFLVSFYNNEISEKSEIFDDQFSVERPDGSNFTLKIRSTKLEDSAMYFCASSKRQEAFFGQGTRLTVV.

This clone has more than one count but fewer than ten. This sequence joins TRBV7-2 and TRBJ2-7; 10 nucleotides line up with TRBD2. This CDR3 contains 13 residues. V was clipped by 1 base and J by 6 bases; unmatched bases: 0. The germline gives CDR1 SGHTA, CDR2 FQGNSA. Written as DNA, the CDR3 is TGTGCCAGCAGCTTAGTAGCGGGAGGCGAGCAGTACTTC. It yields the protein CASSLVAGGEQYF.

The CDR3 reads CASSPSGALNTEAFF. CDR3 nucleotides: TGTGCCAGCTCACCTTCGGGGGCATTGAACACTGAAGCTTTCTTT. The chain employs TRBV18 and TRBJ1-1; possibly TRBD1 for D (6 bases). Germline CDR1 is KGHSH and CDR2 is LQKENI. This CDR3 is 15 amino acids long. Trimming cost V 3 bases and J 0 bases, with 11 bases left between them.

The genes are TRBV6-5 and TRBJ2-5; the D gene is possibly TRBD2 (5 bases). From germline, CDR1 is MNHEY and CDR2 SVGAGI. V lost 2 bases and J lost 3, with 13 bases in between. The CDR3 contains 15 residues. CDR3 bases: TGTGCCAGCAGTTACGGAGGATCGGGCGAAGAGACCCAGTACTTC. Amino acids: CASSYGGSGEETQYF.

The V call is TRBV11-2, the J call TRBJ2-2; 9 nucleotides agree with TRBD2. This CDR3 is 15 amino acids long. Germline V gives CDR1 SGHAT, CDR2 FQNNGV. Germline trimming cut 4 bases from V and 3 bases from J; bases unmatched to any gene: 3. The CDR3 sequence is CASSSLAGYTGELFF. The CDR3 region has the DNA TGTGCCAGCAGCTCTCTAGCGGGATACACCGGGGAGCTGTTTTTT.

This clone was observed a handful of times. The V and J genes are TRBV30 and TRBJ1-1; D is unclear. V lost 4 bases and J lost 6, with 15 bases in between. CDR1 GTSNPN and CDR2 SVGIG come from the germline V gene (reference sequence). This CDR3 comprises 13 residues. The CDR3 loop is CAWTPAATAEAFF. For the CDR3, the DNA is TGTGCCTGGACCCCGGCCGCTACGGCTGAAGCTTTCTTT.

The V and J genes are TRBV6-5 and TRBJ2-4; D is unresolved. The CDR3 length is 11 residues. The germline gives CDR1 MNHEY, CDR2 SVGAGI. Trimming shortened V by 4 bases and J by 8 bases, and 6 bases separated the two germline ends. The CDR3 is CASSSSYIQYF. In nucleotides, the CDR3 is TGTGCCAGCAGTTCGTCGTACATTCAGTACTTC.

This clone appeared a few times. CDR3 region: CASSFDTGGAFF. The CDR3 DNA is TGTGCCAGCAGTTTTGATACAGGGGGGGCTTTCTTT. The chain couples TRBV11-2 to TRBJ1-1; TRBD1 agrees at 8 bases. The ends lost 6 bases at V and 11 bases at J; junction bases unmatched: 8. Looked up from germline, CDR1 is SGHAT and CDR2 is FQNNGV. The CDR3 extends over 12 amino acids.

This clone was counted a few times. The chain couples TRBV29-1 to TRBJ2-7; TRBD1 aligns across 9 bases. The V and J ends lost 4 bases and 1 base, in that order; junction bases with no gene match: 5. The CDR3 sequence is 14 residues long. Germline V gives CDR1 SQVTM, CDR2 ANQGSEA. CDR3 protein: CSVGFGQGSYEQYF. The CDR3 DNA is TGCAGCGTTGGGTTCGGACAGGGGTCCTACGAGCAGTACTTC.